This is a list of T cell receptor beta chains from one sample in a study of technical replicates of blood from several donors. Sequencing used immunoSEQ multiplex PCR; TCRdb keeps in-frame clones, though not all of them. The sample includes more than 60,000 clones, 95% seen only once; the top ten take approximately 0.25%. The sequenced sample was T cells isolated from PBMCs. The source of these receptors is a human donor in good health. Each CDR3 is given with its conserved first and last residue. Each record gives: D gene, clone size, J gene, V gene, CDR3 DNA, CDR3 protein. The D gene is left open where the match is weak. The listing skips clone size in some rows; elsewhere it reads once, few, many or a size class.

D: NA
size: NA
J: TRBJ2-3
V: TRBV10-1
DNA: TGCGCCAGCAGTGGACTAGTTTTGACAGATACGCAGTATTTT
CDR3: CASSGLVLTDTQYF

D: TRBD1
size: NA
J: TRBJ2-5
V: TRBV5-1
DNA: TGCGCCAGCAGCCCTGGGACAGTTCAAGAGACCCAGTACTTC
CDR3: CASSPGTVQETQYF

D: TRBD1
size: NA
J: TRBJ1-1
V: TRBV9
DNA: TGTGCCAGCAGCTCCACAGGGGGCACTGAAGCTTTCTTT
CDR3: CASSSTGGTEAFF

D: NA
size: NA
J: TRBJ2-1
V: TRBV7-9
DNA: TGTGCCAGCGGTGAAAGTTCGGGTGAGCAGTTCTTC
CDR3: CASGESSGEQFF

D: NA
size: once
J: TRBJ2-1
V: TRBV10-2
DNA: TGCGCCAGCAGTGAGGGCTCGAATGAGCAGTTCTTC
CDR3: CASSEGSNEQFF

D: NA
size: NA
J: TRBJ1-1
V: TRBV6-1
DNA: TGTGCCAGCAGTGAAACCGGGACTGAAGCTTTCTTT
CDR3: CASSETGTEAFF

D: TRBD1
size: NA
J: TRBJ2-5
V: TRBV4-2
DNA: TGTGCCAGCAGCCTAAGACAGGGAGCGCAAGAGACCCAGTACTTC
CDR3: CASSLRQGAQETQYF

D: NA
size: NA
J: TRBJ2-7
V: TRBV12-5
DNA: TGTGCTAGTGGTTCCGGACAGAGCTCCTACGAGCAGTACTTC
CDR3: CASGSGQSSYEQYF

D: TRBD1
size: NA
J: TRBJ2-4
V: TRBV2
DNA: TGTGCCAGCAGTCTCGCCAACAGGGGTCCAGAAAACATTCAGTACTTC
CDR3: CASSLANRGPENIQYF

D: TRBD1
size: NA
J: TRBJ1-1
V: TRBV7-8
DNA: TGTGCCAGCAGCTTAGCCGGGACAGGGGACCTGAACACTGAAGCTTTCTTT
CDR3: CASSLAGTGDLNTEAFF

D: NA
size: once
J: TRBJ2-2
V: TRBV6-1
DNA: TGTGCCATCCATCCCGTGGCCAGGGGAACCGGGGAGCTGTTTTTT
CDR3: CAIHPVARGTGELFF

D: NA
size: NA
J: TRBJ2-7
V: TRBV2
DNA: TGTGCCAGCAGGGAGGATACCTACTACGAGCAGTACTTC
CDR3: CASREDTYYEQYF

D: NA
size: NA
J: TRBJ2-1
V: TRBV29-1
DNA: TGCAGCGTTGAAGATGCCCACTTGGGCGCAGCCAATGAGCAGTTCTTC
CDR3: CSVEDAHLGAANEQFF

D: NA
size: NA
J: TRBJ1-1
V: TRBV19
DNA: TGTGCCAGTATCCAGGGAGCGGGTGGCACTGAAGCTTTCTTT
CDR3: CASIQGAGGTEAFF

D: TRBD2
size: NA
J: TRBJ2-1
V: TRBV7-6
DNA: TGTGCCAGCAGCCTTACGTCTAGCGGGGGACAAATCGGAAGAAATGAGCAGTTCTTC
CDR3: CASSLTSSGGQIGRNEQFF

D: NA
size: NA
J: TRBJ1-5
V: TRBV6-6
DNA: TGTGCCAGCAGACCACAGGGCCCGGATCAGCCCCAGCATTTT
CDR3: CASRPQGPDQPQHF